Listed here are 15 T cell receptor beta chains from one sample, sequenced in a study of blood T cell repertoires in COVID-19. Assay used: immunoSEQ multiplex PCR; TCRdb lists only in-frame clones, some missing. This sample has 200,000 to 250,000 clones; about 90% occur once, and the top ten carry more than 10%. Sequencing was carried out using peripheral blood. All receptors derive from a woman under 30 who had recovered from COVID-19.

The genes are TRBV6-1 and TRBJ2-3, with TRBD1 as a possible D gene (6 bases). This CDR3 is 16 amino acids long. In germline, CDR1 is MNHNS, CDR2 SASEGT. The V and J ends lost 2 bases and 5 bases respectively, with 17 bases between them. The CDR3 spells CASSEMGAALGDTQYF. The CDR3 DNA reads TGTGCCAGCAGTGAAATGGGGGCGGCCCTGGGAGATACGCAGTATTTT.

The chain uses TRBV7-6 and TRBJ1-2; the D gene is possibly TRBD1 (5 bases). V was pared by 1 base and J by 2 bases, with 11 bases between. There are 15 residues in the CDR3. The V gene's germline CDR1 is SGHVS and CDR2 FNYEAQ. The CDR3 DNA follows: TGTGCCAGCAGCTTAGTTGACAGCTCAAACTATGGCTACACCTTC. This sequence encodes CASSLVDSSNYGYTF.

This chain uses TRBV10-3 with TRBJ2-7; tentative D call: TRBD2 (6 bases). Trimming removed 7 bases at V and 6 bases at J, with 13 bases between. CDR3 size: 12 residues. Per the germline V gene, CDR1 is ENHRY and CDR2 is SYGVKD. In DNA form, the CDR3 reads TGTGCCATCACCCGGGGGTCGGGCGAGCAGTACTTC. Residues: CAITRGSGEQYF.

The genes are TRBV9 and TRBJ1-1, with TRBD1 matching 9 bases. Germline V lookup: CDR1 SGDLS, CDR2 YYNGEE. The length of the CDR3 is 13 residues. Unmatched junction bases numbered 2, after V lost 5 bases and J lost 3 bases. CDR3 amino acids: CASRGQGDTEAFF. CDR3 DNA sequence: TGTGCCAGCAGGGGACAGGGAGACACTGAAGCTTTCTTT. The variable domain in full, with the rest retrieved from reference TRBV9 and TRBJ1-1, is DSGVTQTPKHLITATGQRVTLRCSPRSGDLSVYWYQQSLDQGLQFLIQYYNGEERAKGNILERFSAQQFPDLHSELNLSSLELGDSALYFCASRGQGDTEAFFGQGTRLTVV.

This CDR3 is CASSLISSYNEQFF. In DNA, the CDR3 is TGTGCCAGCAGTTTAATCAGCTCCTACAATGAGCAGTTCTTC. The genes are TRBV27 and TRBJ2-1, with D uncertain. The CDR3 loop spans 14 amino acids. Germline-derived CDR1 and CDR2 are MNHEY and SMNVEV (reference sequence). V lost 2 bases and J lost 0, with 5 bases in between.

The chain has TRBV27 and TRBJ1-5; 8 positions agree with TRBD1. The CDR3 loop spans 15 amino acids. After removal of 3 bases from V and 3 bases from J, the junction contained 4 bases not matched to a gene. CDR1 MNHEY and CDR2 SMNVEV come from the germline V gene (reference sequence). The CDR3 bases are TGTGCCAGCAGTTTCGGGACAGGCCCCAATCAGCCCCAGCATTTT. Amino acids: CASSFGTGPNQPQHF.

CDR3 protein: CASRRLAGGPHEQYF. DNA for the CDR3: TGTGCCAGCAGGAGACTAGCGGGAGGCCCTCACGAGCAGTACTTC. The V call is TRBV6-5, the J call TRBJ2-7; TRBD2 matches 13 bases. Trimming at V came to 6 bases and at J to 5 bases, leaving 7 bases not matched to a gene. The CDR3 is made up of 15 amino acids. The germline V gene encodes CDR1 MNHEY and CDR2 SVGAGI.

The chain links TRBV2 to TRBJ2-7; D possibly corresponds to TRBD2 (7 bases). V was trimmed by 8 bases and J by 6 bases, leaving 11 bases between them. The CDR3 totals 11 residues. Germline V gene data show CDR1 as SNHLY and CDR2 as FYNNEI. The CDR3 loop reads CASRRGAEQYF. As DNA, the CDR3 is TGTGCCAGCCGCCGGGGGGCCGAGCAGTACTTC.

CDR3 region: CASSPAPGALYTF. The CDR3 nucleotides are TGTGCCAGCTCACCAGCCCCAGGTGCGCTCTACACCTTC. The chain combines TRBV18 with TRBJ1-2; D remains unclear. Germline V CDR1 and CDR2: KGHSH, LQKENI. The CDR3 contains 13 residues. Trimming shortened V by 2 bases and J by 10 bases, and 14 bases separated the two germline ends.

The V and J genes are TRBV19 and TRBJ1-6; 8 nucleotides align to TRBD1. Losses at the gene ends were 6 bases for V and 8 bases for J; bases not matched to a gene: 9. CDR3 length: 15 amino acids. Per germline, CDR1 LNHDA and CDR2 SQIVND (reference sequence). The CDR3 is CASSSMTGEDSPLHF. DNA of the CDR3: TGTGCCAGTAGCTCTATGACAGGGGAAGATTCACCCCTCCACTTT.

The chain has TRBV7-7 and TRBJ2-3; 8 bases are a match to TRBD2. Germline V gene lookup returns CDR1 SSHAT and CDR2 FNYEAQ (reference sequence). The V segment lost 1 base and the J segment 1 base; nucleotides outside the gene matches: 1. The CDR3 sequence is 15 residues long. For the CDR3, the DNA is TGTGCCAGCAGCTTAGGGCGGGAGGGCACAGATACGCAGTATTTT. It is translated as CASSLGREGTDTQYF.

In this sample, this clone turned up a few times. The rearrangement joins TRBV18 to TRBJ2-7, with D perhaps TRBD1 (5 bases). Germline lookup yields CDR1 KGHSH and CDR2 LQKENI. Trimming cost V 3 bases and J 2 bases, with 8 bases left between them. CDR3 length: 13 residues. The DNA for the CDR3 is TGTGCCAGCTCACCGGGGCTAGCCTACGAGCAGTACTTC. Protein product: CASSPGLAYEQYF.

The chain links TRBV5-1 to TRBJ2-3; perhaps TRBD1 as D (6 bases). The CDR3 extends over 16 amino acids. Per germline, CDR1 SGHRS and CDR2 YFSETQ. Trimming stripped 0 bases from V and 1 base from J, with 12 bases between. The DNA for the CDR3 is TGCGCCAGCAGCTTGGCCGGGCAGGGGCGCACAGATACGCAGTATTTT. The encoded protein is CASSLAGQGRTDTQYF.

The table lists this clone with a count of one. This rearrangement joins TRBV9 to TRBJ1-2; 10 bases are shared with TRBD1. The CDR3 has 15 residues. The germline gives CDR1 SGDLS, CDR2 YYNGEE. J lost 6 bases, V lost 5 bases, and 10 bases had no gene match. CDR3 in amino acids: CASRDGTGVYNGYTF. In DNA form, the CDR3 reads TGTGCCAGCAGGGACGGGACAGGGGTGTATAATGGCTACACCTTC.

V usage is TRBV19 and J usage is TRBJ2-7, with D possibly matching TRBD1 (6 bases). Trimming took off 6 bases at V and 5 bases at J, with 26 bases between the two ends. Germline V gives CDR1 LNHDA, CDR2 SQIVND (reference sequence). The CDR3 extends over 17 amino acids. The CDR3 protein is CASSLFGTRTTRHEQYF. Written as DNA, the CDR3 is TGTGCCAGTAGCCTTTTTGGGACAAGGACCACAAGGCACGAGCAGTACTTC.